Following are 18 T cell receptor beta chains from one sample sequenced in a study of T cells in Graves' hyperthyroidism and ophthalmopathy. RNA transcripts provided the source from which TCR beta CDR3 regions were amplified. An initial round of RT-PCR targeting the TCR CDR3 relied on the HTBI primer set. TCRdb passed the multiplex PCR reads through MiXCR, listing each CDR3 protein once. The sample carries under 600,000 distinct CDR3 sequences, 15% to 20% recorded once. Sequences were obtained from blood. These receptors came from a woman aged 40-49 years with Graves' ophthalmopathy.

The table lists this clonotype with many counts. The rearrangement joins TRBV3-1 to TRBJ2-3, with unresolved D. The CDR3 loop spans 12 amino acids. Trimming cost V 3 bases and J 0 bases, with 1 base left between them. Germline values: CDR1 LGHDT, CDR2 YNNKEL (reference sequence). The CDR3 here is CASSQSTDTQYF. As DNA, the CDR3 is TGTGCCAGCAGCCAGAGCACAGATACGCAGTATTTT.

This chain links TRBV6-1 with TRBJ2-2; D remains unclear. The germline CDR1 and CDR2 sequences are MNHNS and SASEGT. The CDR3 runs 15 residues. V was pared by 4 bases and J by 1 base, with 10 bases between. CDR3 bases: TGTGCCAGCAGTGCTAACAGACTGAACACCGGGGAGCTGTTTTTT. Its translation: CASSANRLNTGELFF.

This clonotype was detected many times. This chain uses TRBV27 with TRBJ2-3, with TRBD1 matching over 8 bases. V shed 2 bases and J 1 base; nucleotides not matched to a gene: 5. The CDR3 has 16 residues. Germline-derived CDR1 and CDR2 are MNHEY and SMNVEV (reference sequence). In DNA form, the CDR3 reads TGTGCCAGCAGTTTAACCCCGGGACAGGGCACAGATACGCAGTATTTT. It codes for CASSLTPGQGTDTQYF.

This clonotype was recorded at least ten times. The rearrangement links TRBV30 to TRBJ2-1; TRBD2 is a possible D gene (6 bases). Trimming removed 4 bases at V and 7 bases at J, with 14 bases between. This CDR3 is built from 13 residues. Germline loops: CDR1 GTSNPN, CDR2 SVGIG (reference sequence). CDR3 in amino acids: CAWNTGVGNEQFF. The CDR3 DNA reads TGTGCCTGGAATACGGGGGTCGGAAATGAGCAGTTCTTC. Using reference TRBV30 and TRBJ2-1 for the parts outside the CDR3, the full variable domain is SQTIHQWPATLVQPVGSPLSLECTVEGTSNPNLYWYRQAAGRGLQLLFYSVGIGQISSEVPQNLSASRPQDRQFILSSKKLLLSDSGFYLCAWNTGVGNEQFFGPGTRLTVL.

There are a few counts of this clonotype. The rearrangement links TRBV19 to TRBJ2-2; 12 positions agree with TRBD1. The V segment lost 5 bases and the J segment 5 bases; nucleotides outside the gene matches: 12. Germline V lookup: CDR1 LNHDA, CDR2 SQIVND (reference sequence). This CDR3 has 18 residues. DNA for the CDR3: TGTGCCAGTAGTGCCCGAAACCGGGACAGGGGGCGAACCGGGGAGCTGTTTTTT. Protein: CASSARNRDRGRTGELFF.

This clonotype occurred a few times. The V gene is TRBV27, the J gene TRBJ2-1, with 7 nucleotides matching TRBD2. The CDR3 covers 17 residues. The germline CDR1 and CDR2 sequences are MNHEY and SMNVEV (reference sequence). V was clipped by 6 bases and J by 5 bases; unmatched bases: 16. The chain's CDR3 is CASRTGVGRENDNEQFF. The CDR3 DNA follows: TGTGCCAGCAGGACGGGAGTAGGGCGGGAGAACGACAATGAGCAGTTCTTC.

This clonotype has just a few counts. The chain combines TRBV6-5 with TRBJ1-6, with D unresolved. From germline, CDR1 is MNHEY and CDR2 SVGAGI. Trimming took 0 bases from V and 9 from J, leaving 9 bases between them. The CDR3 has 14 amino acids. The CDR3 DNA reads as TGTGCCAGCAGTTACTCGGAGGTCGGTTCACCCCTCCACTTT. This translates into CASSYSEVGSPLHF.

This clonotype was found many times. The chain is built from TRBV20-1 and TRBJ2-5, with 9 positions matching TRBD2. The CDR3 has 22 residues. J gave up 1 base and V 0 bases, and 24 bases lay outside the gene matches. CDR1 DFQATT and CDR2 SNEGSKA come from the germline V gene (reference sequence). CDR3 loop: CSARDYLTSTGTSRELQETQYF. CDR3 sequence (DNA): TGCAGTGCTAGAGACTACCTAACTTCGACCGGGACTAGCAGAGAACTCCAAGAGACCCAGTACTTC.

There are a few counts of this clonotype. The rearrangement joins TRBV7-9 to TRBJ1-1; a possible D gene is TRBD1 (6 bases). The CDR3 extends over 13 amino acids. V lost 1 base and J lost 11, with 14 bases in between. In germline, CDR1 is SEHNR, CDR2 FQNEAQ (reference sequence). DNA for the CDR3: TGTGCCAGCAGCTTAGTCTTGGGGGCGCCGGCTTTCTTT. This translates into CASSLVLGAPAFF.

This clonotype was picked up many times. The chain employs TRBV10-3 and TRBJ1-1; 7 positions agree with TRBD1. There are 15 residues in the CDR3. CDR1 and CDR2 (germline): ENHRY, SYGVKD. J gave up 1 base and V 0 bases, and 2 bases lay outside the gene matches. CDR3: CAISESGTENTEAFF. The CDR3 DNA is TGTGCCATCAGTGAGTCGGGGACAGAGAACACTGAAGCTTTCTTT.

CDR3 nucleotide sequence: TGTGCCAGCAGTTACTCGATAAGGGACACCGGGGAGCTGTTTTTT. It encodes CASSYSIRDTGELFF. This chain uses TRBV6-5 with TRBJ2-2, with D uncertain. Germline CDR1 and CDR2: MNHEY and SVGAGI. Trimming left V 0 bases short and J 3 bases short, with 8 bases between. This CDR3 is built from 15 residues.

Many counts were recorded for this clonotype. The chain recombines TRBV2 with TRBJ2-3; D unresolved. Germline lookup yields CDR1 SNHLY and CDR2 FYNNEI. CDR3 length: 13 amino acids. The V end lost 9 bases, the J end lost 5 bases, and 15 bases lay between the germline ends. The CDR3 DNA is TGTGCCAGGACCGCTCGAAGTAAAGATACGCAGTATTTT. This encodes CARTARSKDTQYF. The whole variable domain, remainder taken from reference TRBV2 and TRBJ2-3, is EPEVTQTPSHQVTQMGQEVILRCVPISNHLYFYWYRQILGQKVEFLVSFYNNEISEKSEIFDDQFSVERPDGSNFTLKIRSTKLEDSAMYFCARTARSKDTQYFGPGTRLTVL.

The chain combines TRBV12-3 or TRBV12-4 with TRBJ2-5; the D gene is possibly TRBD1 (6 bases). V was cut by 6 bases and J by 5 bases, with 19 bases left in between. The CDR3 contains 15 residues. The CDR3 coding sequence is TGTGCCAGCAGCCTTGGACAGCGGCTTTGGGAGACCCAGTACTTC. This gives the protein CASSLGQRLWETQYF.

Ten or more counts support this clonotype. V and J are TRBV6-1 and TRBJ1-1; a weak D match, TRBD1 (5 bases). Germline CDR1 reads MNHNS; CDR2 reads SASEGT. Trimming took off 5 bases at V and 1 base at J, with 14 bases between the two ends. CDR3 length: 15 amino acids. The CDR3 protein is CASSYTRGWNTEAFF. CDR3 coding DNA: TGTGCCAGCAGTTATACAAGGGGCTGGAACACTGAAGCTTTCTTT.

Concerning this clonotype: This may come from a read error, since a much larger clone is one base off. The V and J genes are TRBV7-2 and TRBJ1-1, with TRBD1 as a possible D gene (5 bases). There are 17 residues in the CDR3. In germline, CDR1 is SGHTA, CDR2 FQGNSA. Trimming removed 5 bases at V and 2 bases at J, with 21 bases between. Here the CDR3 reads CASSPVPGQPVNTEAFF. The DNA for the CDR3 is TGTGCCAGCAGCCCAGTTCCCGGACAACCCGTTAACACTGAAGCTTTCTTT.

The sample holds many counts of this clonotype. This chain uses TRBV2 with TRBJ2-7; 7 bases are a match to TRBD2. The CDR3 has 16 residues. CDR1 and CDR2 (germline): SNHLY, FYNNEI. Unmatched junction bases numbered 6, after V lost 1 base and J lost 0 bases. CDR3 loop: CASSEGLALTSYEQYF. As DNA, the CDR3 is TGTGCCAGCAGTGAAGGACTAGCACTCACCTCCTACGAGCAGTACTTC. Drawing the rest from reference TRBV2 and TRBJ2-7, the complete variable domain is EPEVTQTPSHQVTQMGQEVILRCVPISNHLYFYWYRQILGQKVEFLVSFYNNEISEKSEIFDDQFSVERPDGSNFTLKIRSTKLEDSAMYFCASSEGLALTSYEQYFGPGTRLTVT.

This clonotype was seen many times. As DNA, the CDR3 is TGTGCCAGCAGCTTAGTAGGGACAGGGAACACCGGGGAGCTGTTTTTT. Its protein product is CASSLVGTGNTGELFF. This chain links TRBV7-2 with TRBJ2-2, with 8 bases aligning to TRBD1. J was trimmed by 1 base and V by 1 base; bases with no gene match: 2. The CDR3 has 16 amino acids. CDR1 and CDR2 from the germline V gene are SGHTA and FQGNSA.

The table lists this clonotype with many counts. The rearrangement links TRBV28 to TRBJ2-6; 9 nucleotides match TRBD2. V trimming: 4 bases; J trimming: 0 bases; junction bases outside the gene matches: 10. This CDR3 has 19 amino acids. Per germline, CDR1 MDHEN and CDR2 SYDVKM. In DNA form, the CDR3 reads TGTGCCAGCAGTTCCTTGACTAGCGGTCCCCGCTCTGGGGCCAACGTCCTGACTTTC. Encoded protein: CASSSLTSGPRSGANVLTF.